This TCR beta chain was identified in a study of T cells after yellow fever vaccination. Study information: Fractions with few cells were prepared using SMART-Seq v4 Ultra Low Input.

Per the germline V gene, CDR1 is SGHAT and CDR2 is FQDESV (reference sequence). This CDR3 has 14 residues. V gave up 5 bases and J gave up 5 bases, with 15 bases separating them. This clonotype was seen a handful of times. Antigen: not known. Whole-study results and caveats: Across the CD4 and CD8 compartments, a small share of clonotypes was present in both. A secondary response was less intense yet reached its peak sooner, at day 5 versus 15. Post-booster reappearance was seen for most primary-vaccination clones (roughly 97% CD4, around 89% CD8).

TCRdb recomputed calls from the 5' RACE reads with MiXCR, one row per CDR3 protein. The sample records 400,000 to 650,000 distinct CDR3 sequences, 20% to 25% being singletons. V and J are TRBV11-1 and TRBJ2-5, with D unresolved. This specimen was PBMCs, taken roughly 20 days after the first yellow fever vaccination. The sequence came from a young man who received the YFV17D yellow fever vaccine. The CDR3 region has the DNA TGTGCCAGCAGCCTAGGAGTTGGTGATGAGACCCAGTACTTC. Translating it yields CASSLGVGDETQYF.